This entry describes one T cell receptor beta chain. This clonotype has ten or more counts. Its antigen is still unknown. The sample holds no much larger clone one base away, and base qualities are not on file. The data originate from a study of T cells after yellow fever vaccination (dated by TCRdb to between 2019 and 2020). Regarding the research as a whole: The SMART-Seq v4 Ultra Low Input RNA kit was used to prepare libraries from fractions with low cell numbers. Bulk TCR alpha and beta repertoires were sequenced longitudinally to track T-cell clones before and after primary and booster YFV17D yellow fever vaccination. Two healthy male donors, one aged 18 to 30 and one aged 30 to 40 years, were included in the cohort. Bulk PBMC replicates and cell subsets were isolated from blood drawn at multiple timepoints before and after both primary and secondary immunization. Broader findings and caveats from the paper: Because the study included only two donors, the extent to which the findings can be generalized is limited. After the booster, most of the clones that had expanded following primary vaccination were detected again (roughly 96% of CD4 and around 90% of CD8), which suggests that memory was broadly maintained. The secondary T-cell response was weaker than the primary response but faster, peaking on day 5 instead of day 15. FACS-sorted repertoires could contain abundant contaminating clonotypes from the bulk population, so computational filtering was required. A small fraction of clonotypes appeared in both the CD4 and CD8 compartments, likely as a result of convergent recombination.

TCR cDNA was made using 5'RACE template switching, a step that added a universal primer site and unique molecular identifiers. cDNA synthesis was primed from both the TCR alpha and TCR beta constant segments. Libraries were amplified in two PCR steps, with sample barcodes and sequencing adapters added in the second step. Sequencing of the libraries was done on either Illumina HiSeq 2500 (2x100 bp) or NovaSeq (2x150 bp). Turning to the authors' computational methods: MIGEC handled demultiplexing of reads and collapsing into UMI consensus sequences, while MiXCR performed V(D)J alignment. Clonotypes responding to the vaccine were identified with edgeR on replicate PBMC samples, with the criteria of FDR below 0.01 and a log2 fold change above 5 up to day 15. Each bulk clonotype received a CD4 or CD8 identity based on whether the sequenced CD4 or CD8 repertoire contained that clonotype at higher abundance. The public reads were quality trimmed at Q25 with fastp and then assembled into clones with MiXCR by TCRdb, keeping productive beta chains. Under each unique CDR3 protein, matching rows form one entry showing the most common genes and DNA. The V and J calls here are based on TCRdb, not the publication. This sample lists under 200,000 distinct CDR3 sequences; around 7.2% were detected once. The ten top clones hold roughly 2.5% of the sample.

The treatment or condition label, read with the paper, signifies: live attenuated yellow fever vaccine strain. PBMCs were isolated from peripheral blood using a standard Ficoll-Paque protocol. CD4 and CD8 T-cell fractions were isolated with Dynabeads CD4 and CD8 positive selection kits. RNA was extracted with TriZol from bulk PBMCs, CD4 and CD8 fractions, and dextramer-positive and dextramer-negative fractions. This receptor was taken from a man aged 18 to 29 who received the YFV17D yellow fever vaccine. The sequenced sample was CD4+ T cells sorted from PBMCs, obtained less than 6 days after the first yellow fever vaccination.

Read as DNA, the sequence is TGCGCCAGCAGCCAAGAAATGAACACTGAAGCTTTCTTT. This encodes CASSQEMNTEAFF. The chain links TRBV4-3 with TRBJ1-1, with no D gene named confidently. Taken from the germline V gene, the CDR1 and CDR2 loops are LGHNA and YSLEER. V and J are truncated by 0 bases and 0 bases respectively, leaving an intervening sequence of 2 bases. The CDR3 has 13 amino acids, counting the end cysteine and phenylalanine. The DNA shown is the 39-base CDR3, in frame from base 1.